The 18 T cell receptor beta chains listed next were all sequenced from one sample in a study of T cells in women clearing cervical HPV infection. Generated by immunoSEQ multiplex PCR, the TCRdb table keeps only in-frame clones and is missing some. This table holds tens of thousands of clones. The material sequenced was blood buffy coat. The receptors shown here come from a woman aged 18 to 75 with a cervical HPV16 infection that either progressed to CIN3+ or cleared (not recorded which).

As concerns this clone: The CDR3 end falls 3 residues outside the read, so it is completed with the germline J gene. V is TRBV7-6 and J is TRBJ2-1; a possible D gene is TRBD1 (5 bases). V lost 6 bases to trimming and J lost 2 bases, with 14 bases between them. Per germline, CDR1 SGHVS and CDR2 FNYEAQ. CDR3 size: 15 residues. The covered CDR3 bases are TGTGCCAGCAGTCAAGACAGCCCCCCCTACAATGAG. Translating gives CASSQDSPPYNE. The entire CDR3 protein reads CASSQDSPPYNEQFF.

Concerning this clone itself: The CDR3 end falls 3 residues outside the read, so it is completed with the germline J gene. This chain joins TRBV5-1 and TRBJ2-6; D is unresolved. Trimming left V 0 bases short and J 1 base short, with 5 bases between. Germline-derived CDR1 and CDR2 are SGHRS and YFSETQ. The CDR3 length is 15 residues. The chain's CDR3 is CASSLEGSGANVLTF. Incomplete CDR3 DNA: TGCGCCAGCAGCTTGGAGGGTTCTGGGGCCAACGTC.

Turning to this clone: The CDR3 end lies 3 residues beyond the end of the read and is filled in from the germline J gene. J is TRBJ1-2 and V is TRBV5-1; no reliable D call. Germline loops: CDR1 SGHRS, CDR2 YFSETQ. The germline V and J ends were trimmed by 1 base and 1 base, with 5 bases remaining between them. The CDR3 totals 13 residues. The part of the CDR3 DNA that was read is TGCGCCAGCAGCTTGCGGGGTAACTATGGC. Encoded protein: CASSLRGNYG. The whole CDR3 sequence is CASSLRGNYGYTF.

In the case of this clone: The read stops 3 residues short of the end of the CDR3; the missing end is completed from the germline J gene. The chain combines TRBV19 with TRBJ2-2; D may be TRBD1 (6 bases). V was pared by 10 bases and J by 4 bases, with 22 bases between. CDR1 is LNHDA, CDR2 SQIVND, per germline (reference sequence). The CDR3 is made up of 16 amino acids. The CDR3 region is CATPRVPGHGTGELFF. CDR3 DNA, as far as it was read: TGTGCCACCCCTCGTGTACCGGGACACGGCACCGGGGAG.

About this clone itself: The CDR3 extends 3 residues past the end of the read, so its final part is completed from the germline J gene. This sequence joins TRBV20-1 and TRBJ2-1; 8 bases align to TRBD2. This CDR3 is built from 15 residues. Germline V CDR1 and CDR2: DFQATT, SNEGSKA (reference sequence). Trimming removed 4 bases from V and 5 bases from J; junction bases left unmatched: 10. CDR3: CSAIPGAGGHNEQFF. CDR3 bases read: TGCAGTGCTATCCCGGGGGCGGGGGGCCACAATGAG.

The CDR3 DNA, read in part, is TGTGCCAGCAGCTTCTTCGGGAATCAGCCC. This gives the protein CASSFFGNQP. The full CDR3 sequence reads CASSFFGNQPQHF. V and J are TRBV7-9 and TRBJ1-5; no definite D call. The read terminates 3 residues ahead of where the CDR3 ends, so the germline J gene completes it. V was shortened by 3 bases and J by 4 bases, with 7 bases between the two germline ends. CDR3 length: 13 residues. Germline V lookup: CDR1 SEHNR, CDR2 FQNEAQ (reference sequence).

As to this clone: The read gets to within 3 residues of the CDR3 end, and the germline J gene fills in the rest. This sequence joins TRBV11-2 and TRBJ1-1; the D gene is possibly TRBD1 (5 bases). V lost 2 bases and J lost 1, with 11 bases in between. CDR1 is SGHAT, CDR2 FQNNGV, per germline. The CDR3 runs to 15 residues. CDR3 sequence reads: CASSLMWQGNTEAFF. The covered CDR3 bases are TGTGCCAGCAGCTTAATGTGGCAGGGGAACACTGAA.

CDR3 DNA, as far as it was read: TGCAGCGTAGAGGGGCTAGCGGGTTACGAG. This gives the protein CSVEGLAGYE. The entire CDR3 is CSVEGLAGYEQYF. The rearrangement uses TRBV29-1 and TRBJ2-7, with 8 positions matching TRBD2. The read terminates 3 residues before the CDR3 end, so the remaining end is supplied by the germline J gene. V lost 6 bases to trimming and J lost 4 bases; unmatched junction nucleotides: 8. Germline values: CDR1 SQVTM, CDR2 ANQGSEA. The CDR3 length is 13 residues.

Details on this clone: The read comes to an end 3 residues before the CDR3 does, leaving the germline J gene to fill in the end. The V call is TRBV2, the J call TRBJ1-1; D possibly corresponds to TRBD1 (5 bases). Trimming took off 1 base at V and 1 base at J, with 10 bases between the two ends. Germline values: CDR1 SNHLY, CDR2 FYNNEI. The CDR3 is 15 amino acids. The sequenced CDR3 bases are TGTGCCAGCAGTGAAGGGGGCTTTGGGAACACTGAA. Translating it yields CASSEGGFGNTE. The complete CDR3 sequence is CASSEGGFGNTEAFF.

Concerning this clone itself: The CDR3 is cut off 3 residues early in the read; its end comes from the germline J gene. The chain combines TRBV12-3 or TRBV12-4 with TRBJ2-7, with D unclear. Trimming removed 2 bases from V and 0 bases from J, with 8 bases in between. This CDR3 region has 14 residues. The CDR3 bases that were read are TGTGCCAGCAGTTTAAACTTAATCTCCTACGAG. Protein sequence: CASSLNLISYE. The CDR3 in its entirety is CASSLNLISYEQYF.

A remark on this clone: Read sequence stops 3 residues before the CDR3 end, and the germline J gene provides the missing end. The genes are TRBV19 and TRBJ2-7, with TRBD1 identical over 10 bases. The V gene end was trimmed by 4 bases and the J gene end by 4 bases; junction bases not matched to a gene: 1. Germline lookup yields CDR1 LNHDA and CDR2 SQIVND (reference sequence). This CDR3 has 13 amino acids. The DNA read from the CDR3 is TGTGCCAGTAGTAGGGACAGGGGATACGAG. It codes for CASSRDRGYE. The CDR3 as a whole reads CASSRDRGYEQYF.

Concerning this clone: The read gets to within 3 residues of the CDR3 end, and the germline J gene fills in the rest. This rearrangement joins TRBV19 to TRBJ1-5; D remains ambiguous. Per germline, CDR1 LNHDA and CDR2 SQIVND (reference sequence). CDR3 length: 12 residues. Trimming shortened V by 3 bases and J by 3 bases, and 3 bases separated the two germline ends. CDR3 amino acids: CASSIFNQPQHF. The covered CDR3 bases are TGTGCCAGTAGTATCTTCAATCAGCCC.

Concerning this clone itself: The read terminates 3 residues ahead of where the CDR3 ends, so the germline J gene completes it. This sequence joins TRBV5-1 and TRBJ2-7, with D possibly TRBD2 on 6 matching bases. Germline V CDR1 and CDR2: SGHRS, YFSETQ. V was shortened by 2 bases and J by 0 bases, with 15 bases between the two germline ends. This CDR3 contains 16 residues. The CDR3 is CASSLGPSTSSYEQYF. The part of the CDR3 DNA that was read is TGCGCCAGCAGCTTAGGCCCCTCGACTAGCTCCTACGAG.

With regard to this clone: The missing CDR3 end, 3 residues past where the read stops, is filled in from the germline J gene. The chain recombines TRBV12-3 or TRBV12-4 with TRBJ2-2; D may be TRBD2 (6 bases). With 5 bases removed from V and 2 bases from J, the gap between germline ends came to 12 bases. The length of the CDR3 is 15 residues. CDR3 bases read: TGTGCCAGCAGTCGTCCGGGACTCAACACCGGGGAG. As protein: CASSRPGLNTGE. The whole CDR3 protein is CASSRPGLNTGELFF.

About this clone itself: The CDR3 goes on 3 residues after the read ends, and that part is filled in from the germline J gene. The chain recombines TRBV6-4 with TRBJ1-6; possible D gene TRBD1, 5 bases. Per germline, CDR1 MRHNA and CDR2 SNTAGT. This CDR3 spans 13 amino acids. Trimming removed 6 bases at V and 7 bases at J, with 10 bases between. CDR3 sequence reads: CASSPTENSPLHF. The sequenced CDR3 bases are TGTGCCAGCAGCCCGACAGAGAATTCACCC.

On this clone: The read is 3 residues too short to cover the CDR3 end, so that end is filled in from the germline J gene. This chain connects TRBV10-3 to TRBJ2-7, with D maybe TRBD2 (7 bases). The CDR3 spans 15 residues. Germline lookup yields CDR1 ENHRY and CDR2 SYGVKD. Trimming left V 4 bases short and J 4 bases short, with 17 bases between. The sequenced part of the CDR3 DNA is TGTGCCATCAGTGGGGGGGGGCCAGGTAGTTACGAG. Its protein is CAISGGGPGSYE. The complete CDR3 sequence is CAISGGGPGSYEQYF.

Concerning this clone itself: The read stops 3 residues short of the end of the CDR3; the missing end is completed from the germline J gene. The V call is TRBV7-3, the J call TRBJ2-4; 15 positions agree with TRBD2. Germline V gene lookup returns CDR1 SGHTA and CDR2 FQGTGA. This CDR3 is 17 amino acids long. V was clipped by 5 bases and J by 9 bases; unmatched bases: 11. The CDR3 DNA, read in part, is TGTGCCAGCAGCGCTCAGGGACTAGCGGGGGGCCATGGCATT. Translating it yields CASSAQGLAGGHGI. The full-length CDR3 reads as CASSAQGLAGGHGIQYF.

CDR3 loop: CSVGEGVRQPQHF. The covered CDR3 bases are TGCAGCGTTGGTGAGGGGGTCCGACAGCCC. V is TRBV29-1 and J is TRBJ1-5; D might be TRBD1 (6 bases). The read comes to an end 3 residues before the CDR3 does, leaving the germline J gene to fill in the end. Germline values: CDR1 SQVTM, CDR2 ANQGSEA. The CDR3 length is 13 residues. Trimming removed 4 bases at V and 7 bases at J, with 14 bases between.